A single sample gave rise to the 12 T cell receptor beta chains below, sequenced in a study of blood T cell repertoires in COVID-19 (dated by TCRdb to 2019 to 2021). Libraries were constructed by the immunoSEQ multiplex PCR assay. The table was pulled from immuneACCESS by TCRdb, which kept in-frame rearrangements only. Such tables lose some clones; where checked, under half of the loss comes from unresolved V genes, and the rest has no known cause. Present in this sample are hundreds of thousands of clones, about nine tenths of which were seen just once. The ten largest clones represent nearly 6.5% of the sample. Material for sequencing was peripheral blood. The origin of the receptors is a woman aged 50 to 65 with COVID-19, enrolled during active disease.

On this clone: Other DNA sequences in this specimen translate into the identical CDR3. The chain combines TRBV6-2 or TRBV6-3 with TRBJ1-2, with a possible D match to TRBD1 (5 bases). The V end was cut by 3 bases, the J end by 3 bases, with 8 bases between. Germline V gene data show CDR1 as MNHEY and CDR2 as SVGEGT. This CDR3 region has 13 residues. The CDR3 bases are TGTGCCAGCAGTTATGGCAGGGACTATGGCTACACCTTC. Translating it yields CASSYGRDYGYTF.

The chain carries TRBV4-1 and TRBJ1-1; weak D call: TRBD1 (6 bases). V lost 4 bases to trimming and J lost 5 bases, with 11 bases between them. The CDR3 is 13 amino acids. The germline V gene has CDR1 MGHRA and CDR2 YSYEKL. The CDR3 coding sequence is TGCGCCAGCAGCCGTGAGGGGGTGACTGAAGCTTTCTTT. It yields the protein CASSREGVTEAFF.

V is TRBV12-3 or TRBV12-4 and J is TRBJ1-1; D remains ambiguous. This CDR3 spans 13 amino acids. Trimming took off 4 bases at V and 5 bases at J, with 11 bases between the two ends. For the CDR3, the DNA is TGTGCCAGCAGTTCTCGGGGTAGGACTGAAGCTTTCTTT. This codes for CASSSRGRTEAFF.

This clone has just one count. The V and J genes are TRBV9 and TRBJ2-1; 16 bases match TRBD2. CDR1 and CDR2 from the germline V gene are SGDLS and YYNGEE. The CDR3 runs to 16 residues. The trim removed 6 bases at V and 9 bases at J, leaving 9 bases unmatched. The CDR3 spells CASTLGGLAGGGEQFF. The CDR3, as DNA: TGTGCCAGCACCCTAGGGGGACTAGCGGGAGGGGGTGAGCAGTTCTTC.

V and J are TRBV3-1 (or the pseudogene TRBV3-2) and TRBJ1-4, with no clear D. In germline, CDR1 is LGHDT, CDR2 YNNKEL (reference sequence). There are 14 residues in the CDR3. V was cut by 3 bases and J by 7 bases, with 12 bases left in between. The CDR3 bases are TGTGCCAGCAGCCATAGTGGGCTCGGTGAAAAACTGTTTTTT. This gives the protein CASSHSGLGEKLFF.

This chain links TRBV28 with TRBJ2-2, with D maybe TRBD2 (5 bases). V was shortened by 2 bases and J by 1 base, with 8 bases between the two germline ends. CDR3 size: 15 residues. Per germline, CDR1 MDHEN and CDR2 SYDVKM. The CDR3 region is CASSLNGKNTGELFF. As DNA, the CDR3 is TGTGCCAGCAGTTTAAACGGGAAGAACACCGGGGAGCTGTTTTTT.

The V call is TRBV7-8, the J call TRBJ2-1; 7 nucleotides line up with TRBD2. Germline V lookup: CDR1 SGHVS, CDR2 FQNEAQ. The CDR3 has 13 residues. Trimming cost V 2 bases and J 16 bases; bases outside gene matches: 11. The CDR3, as DNA: TGTGCCAGCAGCTTACTCTCGGGGAGGGGAAATTTCTTC. Translation: CASSLLSGRGNFF.

The chain couples TRBV29-1 to TRBJ1-5, with unresolved D. V shed 6 bases and J shed 5 bases, with 14 bases lying between them. Germline values: CDR1 SQVTM, CDR2 ANQGSEA. The CDR3 is 13 amino acids. Here the CDR3 DNA reads TGCAGCGTCGCACCCCGTCGGGATCAGCCCCAGCATTTT. Its protein is CSVAPRRDQPQHF.

Regarding this clone: Other DNA variants within this sample encode the same CDR3. The chain joins TRBV27 to TRBJ1-5; D not resolved. The V and J ends lost 3 bases and 0 bases respectively, with 6 bases between them. CDR1 and CDR2 (germline): MNHEY, SMNVEV (reference sequence). The CDR3 contains 14 residues. CDR3 coding DNA: TGTGCCAGCAGTTTTCGCGGTAGCAATCAGCCCCAGCATTTT. Residues: CASSFRGSNQPQHF.

The V call is TRBV5-1, the J call TRBJ1-2, with D hard to call. V was shortened by 4 bases and J by 4 bases, with 14 bases between the two germline ends. There are 14 residues in the CDR3. The germline CDR1 and CDR2 sequences are SGHRS and YFSETQ. The CDR3 spells CASSADGMTYGYTF. The CDR3 DNA follows: TGCGCCAGCAGCGCCGACGGGATGACCTATGGCTACACCTTC.

The genes are TRBV30 and TRBJ2-7, with D unclear. V was shortened by 7 bases and J by 1 base, with 8 bases between the two germline ends. The CDR3 spans 11 residues. The germline gives CDR1 GTSNPN, CDR2 SVGIG (reference sequence). The CDR3 DNA follows: TGTGCCTTAATTGTTTCCTACGAGCAGTACTTC. Protein: CALIVSYEQYF.

This clone turned up a few times. The J gene is TRBJ1-5, the V gene TRBV27; 9 positions agree with TRBD1. CDR3 length: 19 residues. The ends lost 4 bases at V and 4 bases at J; junction bases unmatched: 17. CDR1 is MNHEY, CDR2 SMNVEV, per germline (reference sequence). The CDR3 region has the DNA TGTGCCAGCAGTTCAAAATACCGCGACAGGGGGATGTTAAATCAGCCCCAGCATTTT. Its protein product is CASSSKYRDRGMLNQPQHF.